This passage covers 7 T cell receptor beta chains from one sample sequenced in a study of memory CD4+ T cells and cytomegalovirus serostatus. The table came from immunoSEQ multiplex PCR; TCRdb's copy has only in-frame clones and leaves some out. The sample lists 45,000 to 65,000 clones; around 83% were seen once. Single viable CD3+CD4+CD8-CD45RO+ cells were sorted as the memory CD4+ T cells. The sample comprised memory CD4+ T cells from blood. These receptors were collected from an adult in good health and CMV-seropositive.

This clone was seen more than once but under ten times. The rearrangement joins TRBV6-5 to TRBJ2-7; 11 bases align to TRBD2. Looked up from germline, CDR1 is MNHEY and CDR2 is SVGAGI. CDR3 length equals 14 residues. V was clipped by 4 bases and J by 7 bases; unmatched bases: 6. CDR3 DNA: TGTGCCAGCAGTTTCGGGACTAGCGGAAAGGAGCAGTACTTC. Translating gives CASSFGTSGKEQYF.

J is TRBJ1-6 and V is TRBV2; weak D call: TRBD1 (5 bases). The length of the CDR3 is 13 residues. Germline CDR1 and CDR2: SNHLY and FYNNEI. The V end was cut by 7 bases, the J end by 4 bases, with 8 bases between. CDR3 bases: TGTGCCAGCAACCAGGGTTATAATTCACCCCTCCACTTT. Protein product: CASNQGYNSPLHF.

For this clone: The junction departs from the called germline gene at one end, perhaps through a read error. The J gene is TRBJ2-3, the V gene TRBV7-7; D tentatively reads TRBD1 or TRBD2 (6 bases each). Germline CDR1 SSHAT, CDR2 FNYEAQ (reference sequence). This CDR3 comprises 14 residues. As DNA, the CDR3 is TGTGCTAGCAGCTTACGGGGGCGCGCAGATACGCAGTATTTT. Protein sequence: CASSLRGRADTQYF. The full variable domain, rest sourced from reference TRBV7-7 and TRBJ2-3, is GAGVSQSPRYKVTKRGQDVTLRCDPISSHATLYWYQQALGQGPEFLTYFNYEAQPDKSGLPSDRFSAERPEGSISTLTIQRTEQRDSAMYRCASSLRGRADTQYFGPGTRLTVL.

The CDR3 nucleotides are TGTGCCAGCAGCGCCCACGGGGGGGTGGAAGGAAACATTCAGTACTTC. Amino acid sequence: CASSAHGGVEGNIQYF. The chain uses TRBV9 and TRBJ2-4, with TRBD2 matching 8 bases. The CDR3 runs to 16 residues. Losses at the gene ends were 3 bases for V and 6 bases for J; bases not matched to a gene: 11. CDR1 and CDR2 (germline): SGDLS, YYNGEE.

The V and J genes are TRBV6-1 and TRBJ2-7, with TRBD2 identical over 10 bases. The germline gives CDR1 MNHNS, CDR2 SASEGT. Losses at the gene ends were 5 bases for V and 4 bases for J; bases not matched to a gene: 8. This CDR3 region has 15 residues. As DNA, the CDR3 is TGTGCCAGCAGTCCCCGGACTAGCGGAGCTTACGAGCAGTACTTC. It specifies CASSPRTSGAYEQYF.

Notes on this clone: Other DNA sequences in this specimen translate into the identical CDR3. V gene TRBV6-6 combines with J gene TRBJ1-1; D gene uncertain. CDR3 size: 13 residues. Germline CDR1 and CDR2: MNHNY and SVGAGI (reference sequence). The V gene lost 8 bases and the J gene lost 1 base, with 11 bases spanning the gap. The CDR3 here is CASSPRGNTEAFF. The CDR3, as DNA: TGTGCCAGCTCCCCCCGGGGGAACACTGAAGCTTTCTTT.

The chain employs TRBV15 and TRBJ1-2, with 7 bases fitting TRBD1. Germline-derived CDR1 and CDR2 are LNHNV and YYDKDF (reference sequence). J gave up 7 bases and V 0 bases, and 5 bases lay outside the gene matches. The CDR3 runs to 14 residues. Written as DNA, the CDR3 is TGTGCCACCAGCAGAGACCGACAGGGATCTGGCTACACCTTC. This encodes CATSRDRQGSGYTF.